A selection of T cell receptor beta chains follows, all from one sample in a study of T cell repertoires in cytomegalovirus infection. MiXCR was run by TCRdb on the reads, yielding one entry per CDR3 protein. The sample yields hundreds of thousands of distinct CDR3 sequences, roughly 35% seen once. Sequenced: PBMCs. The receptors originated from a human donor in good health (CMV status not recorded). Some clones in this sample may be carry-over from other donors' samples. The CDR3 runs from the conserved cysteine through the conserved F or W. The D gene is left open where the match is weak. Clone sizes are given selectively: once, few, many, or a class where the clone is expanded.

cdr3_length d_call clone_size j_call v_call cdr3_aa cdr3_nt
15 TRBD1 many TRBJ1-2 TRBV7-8 CASSRSDRGDYGYTF TGTGCCAGCAGCCGCAGTGACAGGGGAGACTATGGCTACACCTTC
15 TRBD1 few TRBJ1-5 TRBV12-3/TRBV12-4 CASSLWTGSYQPQHF TGTGCCAGCAGTTTATGGACAGGTTCGTATCAGCCCCAGCATTTT
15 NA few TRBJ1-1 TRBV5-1 CASRGREGRNTEAFF TGCGCCAGCAGGGGCAGGGAGGGCCGGAACACTGAAGCTTTCTTT
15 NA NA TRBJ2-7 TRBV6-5 CASSFRSTAFYEQYF TGTGCCAGCAGTTTCCGATCGACAGCCTTCTACGAGCAGTACTTC
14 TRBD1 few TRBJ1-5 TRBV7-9 CASSQPGGDQPQHF TGTGCCAGTTCACAACCAGGGGGCGATCAGCCCCAGCATTTT
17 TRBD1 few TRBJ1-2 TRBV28 CASSPWGSEGADYGYTF TGTGCCAGCAGTCCATGGGGGAGTGAGGGGGCTGACTATGGCTACACCTTC
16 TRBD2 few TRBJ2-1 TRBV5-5 CASSSNGLAGYNEQFF TGTGCCAGCAGCTCCAACGGACTAGCGGGCTACAATGAGCAGTTCTTC
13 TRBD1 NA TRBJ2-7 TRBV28 CAWGTGVVYEQYF TGTGCTTGGGGGACAGGGGTTGTGTACGAGCAGTACTTC
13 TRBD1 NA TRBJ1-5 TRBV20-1 CSARDLGGGQLFF TGCAGTGCTAGAGATCTAGGAGGGGGACAGTTGTTTTTT
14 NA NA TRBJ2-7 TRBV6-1 CASSVSGEAYEQYF TGTGCCAGCAGCGTCTCTGGGGAGGCCTACGAGCAGTACTTC
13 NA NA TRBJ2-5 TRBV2 CASSVQNQETQYF TGTGCCAGCAGTGTCCAGAATCAAGAGACCCAGTACTTC
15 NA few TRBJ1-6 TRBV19 CASSIAGPENSPLHF TGTGCCAGTAGTATTGCCGGGCCTGAGAATTCACCCCTCCACTTT
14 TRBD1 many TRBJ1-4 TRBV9 CASSLGTGGEKLFF TGTGCCAGCAGCCTTGGGACAGGGGGCGAAAAACTGTTTTTT
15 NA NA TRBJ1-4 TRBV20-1 CSASPRGGDNEKLFF TGCAGTGCTAGTCCCCGAGGGGGAGATAATGAAAAACTGTTTTTT
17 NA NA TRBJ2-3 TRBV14 CASSQTSTDPSEDTQYF TGTGCCAGCAGCCAGACCTCGACAGACCCCTCCGAGGATACGCAGTATTTT
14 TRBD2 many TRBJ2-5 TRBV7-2 CASSSEAGEETQYF TGTGCCAGCAGCTCAGAAGCGGGGGAAGAGACCCAGTACTTC
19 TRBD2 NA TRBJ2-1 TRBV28 CASSLSSWSGTSGKDEQFF TGTGCCAGCAGTTTAAGTTCGTGGTCAGGGACTAGCGGGAAAGATGAGCAGTTCTTC
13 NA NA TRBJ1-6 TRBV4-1 CASSQVEASPLHF TGCGCCAGCAGCCAAGTCGAGGCTTCACCCCTCCACTTT
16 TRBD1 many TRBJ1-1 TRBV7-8 CASSPRLDRVGTEAFF TGTGCCAGCAGCCCGCGATTGGACAGGGTAGGGACTGAAGCTTTCTTT
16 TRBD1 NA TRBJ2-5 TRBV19 CASSIRMVDRGETQYF TGTGCCAGTAGTATACGTATGGTGGACAGGGGGGAGACCCAGTACTTC
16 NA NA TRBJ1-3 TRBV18 CASSPRQSRSGNTIYF TGTGCCAGCTCACCGAGGCAGTCCCGCTCTGGAAACACCATATATTTT
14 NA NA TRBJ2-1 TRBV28 CARSYSPENNEQFF TGTGCCCGCAGTTATTCCCCGGAAAACAATGAGCAGTTCTTC
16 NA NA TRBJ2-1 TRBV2 CASFSSGGRTYNEQFF TGTGCCAGCTTCTCTTCCGGGGGCCGTACCTACAATGAGCAGTTCTTC
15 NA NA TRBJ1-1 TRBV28 CASSLWDSLNTEAFF TGTGCCAGCAGTTTATGGGACAGCCTGAACACTGAAGCTTTCTTT
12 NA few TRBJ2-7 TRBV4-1 CASSQPLGEQYF TGCGCCAGCAGCCAGCCACTCGGCGAGCAGTACTTC
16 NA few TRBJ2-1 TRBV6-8 CASSYSKGTGYNEQFF TGTGCCAGCAGTTACTCGAAGGGCACTGGGTACAATGAGCAGTTCTTC
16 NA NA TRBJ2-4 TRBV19 CASSMGERGVRDIQYF TGTGCCAGTAGTATGGGGGAAAGGGGTGTCCGGGACATTCAGTACTTC
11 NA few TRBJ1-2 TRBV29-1 CSVNVGIGYTF TGCAGCGTCAATGTAGGGATCGGCTACACCTTC
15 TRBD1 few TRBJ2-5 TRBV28 CASSGTGVFQETQYF TGTGCCAGCTCCGGGACAGGGGTGTTCCAGGAGACCCAGTACTTC
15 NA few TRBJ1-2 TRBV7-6 CASSSAGRTYYGYTF TGTGCCAGCAGCTCCGCGGGACGTACCTACTATGGCTACACCTTC
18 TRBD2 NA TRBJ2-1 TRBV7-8 CASSLAHPGLAGGNEQFF TGTGCCAGCAGCTTAGCGCACCCAGGACTAGCGGGAGGGAATGAGCAGTTCTTC
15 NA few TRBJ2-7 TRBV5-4 CASSGGGGSSYEQYF TGTGCCAGCAGCGGAGGGGGGGGAAGCTCCTACGAGCAGTACTTC
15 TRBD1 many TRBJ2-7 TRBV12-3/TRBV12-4 CASSLGDRGSYEQYF TGTGCCAGCAGTTTAGGGGACAGGGGGTCCTACGAGCAGTACTTC
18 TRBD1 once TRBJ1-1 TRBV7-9 CASSLRTGTVRLNTEAFF TGTGCCAGCAGCTTACGTACCGGGACAGTGCGCCTGAACACTGAAGCTTTCTTT
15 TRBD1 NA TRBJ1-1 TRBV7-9 CASSGPGQANGEAFF TGTGCCAGCAGCGGACCGGGACAGGCGAACGGTGAAGCTTTCTTT
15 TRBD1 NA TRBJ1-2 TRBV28 CASSPGQGGGYGYPF TGTGCCAGCAGCCCGGGACAGGGAGGGGGCTATGGCTACCCCTTC
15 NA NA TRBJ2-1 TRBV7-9 CASSLESFGSGEQFF TGTGCCAGCAGCTTAGAGTCGTTTGGTTCGGGTGAGCAGTTCTTC
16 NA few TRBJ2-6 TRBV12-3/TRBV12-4 CASSLDLGPGANVLTF TGTGCCAGCAGTTTAGACTTGGGGCCGGGGGCCAACGTCCTGACTTTC
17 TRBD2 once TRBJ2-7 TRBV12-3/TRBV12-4 CASSDTGLAGGSHEQYF TGTGCCAGCAGTGATACCGGACTAGCGGGAGGTTCCCACGAGCAGTACTTC
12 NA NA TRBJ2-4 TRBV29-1 CSVGSQEGIQYF TGCAGCGTTGGGTCCCAGGAGGGCATTCAGTACTTC
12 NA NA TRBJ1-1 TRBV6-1 CASTNFGLKAFF TGTGCCAGCACCAACTTCGGACTGAAAGCTTTCTTT
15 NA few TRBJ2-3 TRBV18 CASSPRLDGTDTQYF TGTGCCAGCTCACCACGACTAGATGGCACAGATACGCAGTATTTT
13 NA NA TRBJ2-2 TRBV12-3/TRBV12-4 CASRGGGTGELFF TGTGCCAGCCGCGGGGGCGGCACCGGGGAGCTGTTTTTT
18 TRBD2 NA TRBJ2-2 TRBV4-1 CASSQDQTSGRFIGELFF TGCGCCAGCAGCCAAGATCAGACTAGCGGGAGGTTCATCGGGGAGCTGTTTTTT
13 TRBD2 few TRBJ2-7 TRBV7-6 CASSVAGGREQYF TGTGCCAGCAGCGTCGCGGGAGGCCGCGAGCAGTACTTC
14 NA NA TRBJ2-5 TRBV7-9 CASSWGVPQETQYF TGTGCCAGCAGCTGGGGGGTTCCTCAAGAGACCCAGTACTTC